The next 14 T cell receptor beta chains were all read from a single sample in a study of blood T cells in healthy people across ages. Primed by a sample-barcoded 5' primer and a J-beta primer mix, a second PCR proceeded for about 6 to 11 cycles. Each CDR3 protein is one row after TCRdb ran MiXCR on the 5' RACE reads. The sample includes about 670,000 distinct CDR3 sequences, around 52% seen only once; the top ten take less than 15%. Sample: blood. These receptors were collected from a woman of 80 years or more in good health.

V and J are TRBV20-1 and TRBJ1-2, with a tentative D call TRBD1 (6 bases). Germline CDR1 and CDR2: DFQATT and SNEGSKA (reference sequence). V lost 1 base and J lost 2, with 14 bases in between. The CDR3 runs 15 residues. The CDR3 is CSARGVQGRNYGYTF. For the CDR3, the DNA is TGCAGTGCTAGAGGGGTACAGGGTCGGAACTATGGCTACACCTTC.

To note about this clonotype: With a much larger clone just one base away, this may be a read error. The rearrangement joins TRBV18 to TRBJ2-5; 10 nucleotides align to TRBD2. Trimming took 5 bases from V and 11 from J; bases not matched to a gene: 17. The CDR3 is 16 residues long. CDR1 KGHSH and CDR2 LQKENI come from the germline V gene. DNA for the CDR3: TGTGCCAGCTCAGAACTCCAGCGGGGGGGCCTTGATGAGCAGTACTTC. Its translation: CASSELQRGGLDEQYF.

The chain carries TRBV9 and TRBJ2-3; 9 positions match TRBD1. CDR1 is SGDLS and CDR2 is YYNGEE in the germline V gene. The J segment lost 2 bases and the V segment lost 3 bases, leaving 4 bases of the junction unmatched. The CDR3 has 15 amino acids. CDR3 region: CASSEGTGITDTQYF. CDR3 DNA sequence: TGTGCCAGCAGCGAAGGGACAGGGATCACAGATACGCAGTATTTT.

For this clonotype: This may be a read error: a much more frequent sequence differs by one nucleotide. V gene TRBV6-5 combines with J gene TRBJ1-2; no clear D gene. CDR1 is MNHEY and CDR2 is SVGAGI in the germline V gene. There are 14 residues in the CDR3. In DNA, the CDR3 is TGTGCCAGCAGTGACTCTGAGTGGCTGAATGGCTACACCTTC. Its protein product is CASSDSEWLNGYTF.

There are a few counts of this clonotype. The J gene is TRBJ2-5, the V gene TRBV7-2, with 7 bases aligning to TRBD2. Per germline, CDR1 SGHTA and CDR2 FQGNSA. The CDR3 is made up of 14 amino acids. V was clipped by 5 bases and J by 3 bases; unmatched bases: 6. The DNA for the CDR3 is TGTGCCAGCAGCCCCTTTGGGAGGGAAGAGACCCAGTACTTC. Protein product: CASSPFGREETQYF.

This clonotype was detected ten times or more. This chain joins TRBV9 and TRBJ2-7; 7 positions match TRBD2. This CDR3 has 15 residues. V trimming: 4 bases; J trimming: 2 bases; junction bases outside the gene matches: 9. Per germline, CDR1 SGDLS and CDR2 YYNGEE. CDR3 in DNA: TGTGCCAGCAGCCCCCGACCTAGCGGTACCTACGAGCAGTACTTC. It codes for CASSPRPSGTYEQYF.

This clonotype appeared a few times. CDR3 coding DNA: TGTGCCACCAGTATTCAGGGGGCAAGAGCAGATACGCAGTATTTT. Its translation: CATSIQGARADTQYF. V gene TRBV24-1 combines with J gene TRBJ2-3; 8 bases map to TRBD1. The V gene end was trimmed by 6 bases and the J gene end by 4 bases; junction bases not matched to a gene: 8. The V gene's germline CDR1 is KGHDR and CDR2 SFDVKD. The CDR3 sequence is 15 residues long.

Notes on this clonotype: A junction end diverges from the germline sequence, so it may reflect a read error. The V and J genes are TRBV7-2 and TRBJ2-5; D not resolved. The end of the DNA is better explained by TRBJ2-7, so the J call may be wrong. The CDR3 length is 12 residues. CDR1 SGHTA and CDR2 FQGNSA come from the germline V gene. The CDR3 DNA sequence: TGCGCCAGCAGACGGGCGGTGGACGAGCAGTACTTC. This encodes CASRRAVDEQYF.

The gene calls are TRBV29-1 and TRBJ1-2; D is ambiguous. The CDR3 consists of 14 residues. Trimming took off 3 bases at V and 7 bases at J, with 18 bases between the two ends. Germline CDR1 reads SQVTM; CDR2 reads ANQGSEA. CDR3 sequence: CSVDGQPVGSGYTF. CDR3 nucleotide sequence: TGCAGCGTTGATGGTCAGCCCGTAGGGTCTGGCTACACCTTC.

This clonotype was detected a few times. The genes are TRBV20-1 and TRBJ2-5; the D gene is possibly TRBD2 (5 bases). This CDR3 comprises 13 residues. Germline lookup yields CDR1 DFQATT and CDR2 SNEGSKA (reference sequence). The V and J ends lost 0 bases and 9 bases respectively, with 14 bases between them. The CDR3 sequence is CSARERPSEAQYF. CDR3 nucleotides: TGCAGTGCTAGAGAGCGGCCTTCGGAGGCCCAGTACTTC.

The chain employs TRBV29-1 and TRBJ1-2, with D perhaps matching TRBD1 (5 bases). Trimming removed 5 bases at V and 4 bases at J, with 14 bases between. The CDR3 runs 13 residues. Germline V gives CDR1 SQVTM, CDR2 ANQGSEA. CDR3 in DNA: TGCAGCGTTCAGGAGGGGATGGTCTATGGCTACACCTTC. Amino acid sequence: CSVQEGMVYGYTF.

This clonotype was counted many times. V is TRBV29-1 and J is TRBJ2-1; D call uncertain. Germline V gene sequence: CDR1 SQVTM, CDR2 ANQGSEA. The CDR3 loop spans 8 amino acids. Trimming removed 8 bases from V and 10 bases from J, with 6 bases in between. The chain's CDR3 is CSLREQFF. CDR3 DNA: TGCAGCCTTCGGGAGCAGTTCTTC.

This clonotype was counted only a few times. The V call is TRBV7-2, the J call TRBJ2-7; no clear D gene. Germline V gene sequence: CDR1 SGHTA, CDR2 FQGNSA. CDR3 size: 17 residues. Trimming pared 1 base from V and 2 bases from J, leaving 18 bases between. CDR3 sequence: CASSLDKAPSWAYEQYF. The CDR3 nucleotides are TGTGCCAGCAGCTTAGACAAGGCCCCGAGTTGGGCCTACGAGCAGTACTTC.

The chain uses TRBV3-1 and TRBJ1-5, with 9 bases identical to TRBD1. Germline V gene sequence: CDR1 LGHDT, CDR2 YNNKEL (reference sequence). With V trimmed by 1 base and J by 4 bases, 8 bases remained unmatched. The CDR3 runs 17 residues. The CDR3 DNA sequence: TGTGCCAGCAGCCAAGCTCACGGGACAGGGAGAAATCAGCCCCAGCATTTT. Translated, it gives CASSQAHGTGRNQPQHF.